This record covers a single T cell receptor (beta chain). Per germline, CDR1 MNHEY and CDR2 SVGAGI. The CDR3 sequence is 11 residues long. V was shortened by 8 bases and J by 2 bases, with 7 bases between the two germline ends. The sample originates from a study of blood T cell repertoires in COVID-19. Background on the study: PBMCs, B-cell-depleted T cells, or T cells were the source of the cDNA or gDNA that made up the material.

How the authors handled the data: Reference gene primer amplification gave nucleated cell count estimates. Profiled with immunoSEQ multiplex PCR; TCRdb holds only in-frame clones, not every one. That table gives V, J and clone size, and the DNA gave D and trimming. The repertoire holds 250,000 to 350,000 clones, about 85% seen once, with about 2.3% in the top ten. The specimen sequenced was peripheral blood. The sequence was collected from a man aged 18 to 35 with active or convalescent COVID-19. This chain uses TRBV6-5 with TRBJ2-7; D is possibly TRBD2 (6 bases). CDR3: CASGGTYEQYF. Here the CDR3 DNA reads TGTGCCAGCGGGGGGACCTACGAGCAGTACTTC.